This TCR beta chain originates from a study of blood T cell repertoires in COVID-19. The method was immunoSEQ multiplex PCR; TCRdb's version includes in-frame clones alone and lacks a portion of them. Of around 300,000 clones in the sample, nearly 90% are singletons; the top ten hold over 9%. The trim removed 2 bases at V and 8 bases at J, leaving 4 bases unmatched. The length of the CDR3 is 14 residues. Germline values: CDR1 SGHDT, CDR2 YYEEEE. The chain has TRBV5-6 and TRBJ2-1; 10 nucleotides agree with TRBD1. The TCR sequence derives from a woman younger than 45 who had recovered from COVID-19. Material for sequencing was PBMCs or T cells enriched from blood (not recorded which). CDR3 DNA: TGTGCCAGCAGCTTCCGGGACAGGGGTGATGAGCAGTTCTTC. Amino acids: CASSFRDRGDEQFF.